One sample yielded the 15 T cell receptor beta chains listed below, sequenced in a study of cytomegalovirus exposure and HLA in healthy donors. The primer mix had 60 Vbeta and 13 Jbeta primers. Produced via immunoSEQ multiplex PCR; TCRdb's table is partial and in-frame only. This sample yields approximately 100,000 clones, of which under 85% are seen a single time; 1.5% to 2% belongs to the top ten. The sequenced material came from PBMCs. Receptors were obtained from a woman aged 40-49 years in good health and CMV-seronegative.

The gene calls are TRBV4-1 and TRBJ2-7, with D possibly matching TRBD1 (5 bases). The CDR3 length is 13 residues. Germline CDR1 MGHRA, CDR2 YSYEKL. The V end was cut by 4 bases, the J end by 3 bases, with 10 bases between. CDR3: CASSLEGDYEQYF. The CDR3 nucleotides are TGCGCCAGCAGCCTAGAAGGGGACTACGAGCAGTACTTC.

This chain joins TRBV5-1 and TRBJ2-3; TRBD1 agrees at 8 bases. J was trimmed by 1 base and V by 6 bases; bases with no gene match: 4. There are 14 residues in the CDR3. The germline CDR1 and CDR2 sequences are SGHRS and YFSETQ. DNA for the CDR3: TGCGCCAGCACACAGACAGGGGGCACAGATACGCAGTATTTT. Translation: CASTQTGGTDTQYF.

This clone was recorded a few times. The chain links TRBV27 to TRBJ1-1; possibly TRBD1 for D (5 bases). Germline CDR1 and CDR2: MNHEY and SMNVEV (reference sequence). V was shortened by 5 bases and J by 1 base, with 11 bases between the two germline ends. This CDR3 has 14 residues. The CDR3 spells CASSEQVQNTEAFF. The CDR3 bases are TGTGCCAGCAGTGAACAGGTGCAGAACACTGAAGCTTTCTTT.

J is TRBJ2-3 and V is TRBV30, with 7 bases identical to TRBD2. The CDR3 loop spans 14 amino acids. The V gene's germline CDR1 is GTSNPN and CDR2 SVGIG (reference sequence). Trimming removed 1 base from V and 4 bases from J; junction bases left unmatched: 5. Here the CDR3 reads CAWSDGRIPDTQYF. The CDR3 nucleotides read TGTGCCTGGAGTGACGGGAGGATCCCAGATACGCAGTATTTT.

The chain uses TRBV9 and TRBJ2-2; a possible D gene is TRBD1 (6 bases). V gave up 0 bases and J gave up 4 bases, with 10 bases separating them. CDR1 and CDR2 from the germline V gene are SGDLS and YYNGEE. The CDR3 totals 15 residues. CDR3 region: CASSVEGVLTGELFF. The CDR3 DNA reads TGTGCCAGCAGCGTAGAGGGGGTGCTCACCGGGGAGCTGTTTTTT.

CDR3 bases: TGCGCCAGCAGCTTGTTCCGACACCTGGTGACCGGGGAGCTGTTTTTT. Its protein product is CASSLFRHLVTGELFF. The chain uses TRBV5-1 and TRBJ2-2; D is unclear. Trimming left V 1 base short and J 5 bases short, with 15 bases between. This CDR3 region has 16 residues. CDR1 and CDR2 (germline): SGHRS, YFSETQ.

The rearrangement uses TRBV18 and TRBJ2-1; 9 nucleotides agree with TRBD1. Germline V gives CDR1 KGHSH, CDR2 LQKENI. V dropped 4 bases and J dropped 6; count of bases not matched to a gene: 7. This CDR3 comprises 15 residues. CDR3 region: CASSLGQGRGNEQFF. The CDR3 bases are TGTGCCAGCTCACTTGGACAGGGGAGGGGCAATGAGCAGTTCTTC.

In this sample, this clone turned up a few times. This chain connects TRBV27 to TRBJ1-4; tentatively, D is TRBD1 (5 bases). Trimming pared 6 bases from V and 5 bases from J, leaving 22 bases between. The CDR3 loop spans 17 amino acids. Per the germline V gene, CDR1 is MNHEY and CDR2 is SMNVEV (reference sequence). The CDR3 sequence: CASRELGRGVSNEKLFF. For the CDR3, the DNA is TGTGCCAGCAGAGAACTGGGGAGGGGCGTAAGCAATGAAAAACTGTTTTTT.

This clone was detected a few times. The genes are TRBV18 and TRBJ2-1; possible D gene TRBD2, 5 bases. The CDR3 sequence is 12 residues long. Germline values: CDR1 KGHSH, CDR2 LQKENI. V lost 3 bases to trimming and J lost 10 bases, with 10 bases between them. This CDR3 is CASSPEGGEQFF. The CDR3 nucleotides are TGTGCCAGCTCACCTGAGGGCGGCGAGCAGTTCTTC. The whole variable domain, filled in from reference TRBV18 and TRBJ2-1, reads NAGVMQNPRHLVRRRGQEARLRCSPMKGHSHVYWYRQLPEEGLKFMVYLQKENIIDESGMPKERFSAEFPKEGPSILRIQQVVRGDSAAYFCASSPEGGEQFFGPGTRLTVL.

The rearrangement uses TRBV27 and TRBJ1-2; 12 positions match TRBD1. Germline V gene sequence: CDR1 MNHEY, CDR2 SMNVEV (reference sequence). V lost 0 bases, J lost 8 bases, and 10 bases stayed unmatched. The CDR3 spans 17 residues. The chain's CDR3 is CASSLSFWGQGAEGYTF. In DNA, the CDR3 is TGTGCCAGCAGTTTATCTTTTTGGGGACAGGGGGCTGAAGGCTACACCTTC.

This sequence joins TRBV6-6 and TRBJ2-3, with 7 bases fitting TRBD2. The V gene end was trimmed by 7 bases and the J gene end by 2 bases; junction bases not matched to a gene: 9. This CDR3 is 15 amino acids long. Germline assignment: CDR1 MNHNY and CDR2 SVGAGI (reference sequence). In DNA form, the CDR3 reads TGTGCCAGCAATTTGGCGGGAGAGGTCACAGATACGCAGTATTTT. Translation gives CASNLAGEVTDTQYF.

The chain combines TRBV7-8 with TRBJ2-2; possibly TRBD1 for D (6 bases). CDR3 size: 13 residues. V lost 2 bases and J 7 bases, leaving 8 bases between the germline ends. Per the germline V gene, CDR1 is SGHVS and CDR2 is FQNEAQ. CDR3 bases: TGTGCCAGCAGCTTACCCAGGGGCGGGGAGCTGTTTTTT. This gives the protein CASSLPRGGELFF.

The gene calls are TRBV2 and TRBJ2-3; 10 bases agree with TRBD2. Germline CDR1 SNHLY, CDR2 FYNNEI. The CDR3 is 15 amino acids. Trimming took 6 bases from V and 11 from J; bases not matched to a gene: 14. For the CDR3, the DNA is TGTGCCAGCAGCAAGCGGGAGGGGAGCACTAACGGGCAGTATTTT. Its protein is CASSKREGSTNGQYF.

The V call is TRBV28, the J call TRBJ2-5; possibly TRBD1 for D (5 bases). The CDR3 length is 13 residues. Germline values: CDR1 MDHEN, CDR2 SYDVKM. V was cut by 10 bases and J by 5 bases, with 17 bases left in between. The CDR3 sequence: CATKGARLETQYF. The CDR3 DNA is TGTGCCACCAAAGGGGCCAGGCTGGAGACCCAGTACTTC.

This clone occurred a few times. This chain joins TRBV30 and TRBJ1-5, with 8 bases identical to TRBD1. V was pared by 1 base and J by 6 bases, with 2 bases of the junction left unmatched. The germline CDR1 and CDR2 sequences are GTSNPN and SVGIG (reference sequence). This CDR3 comprises 13 residues. CDR3 protein: CAWSGQGFQPQHF. CDR3 coding DNA: TGTGCCTGGAGTGGACAGGGGTTTCAGCCCCAGCATTTT.